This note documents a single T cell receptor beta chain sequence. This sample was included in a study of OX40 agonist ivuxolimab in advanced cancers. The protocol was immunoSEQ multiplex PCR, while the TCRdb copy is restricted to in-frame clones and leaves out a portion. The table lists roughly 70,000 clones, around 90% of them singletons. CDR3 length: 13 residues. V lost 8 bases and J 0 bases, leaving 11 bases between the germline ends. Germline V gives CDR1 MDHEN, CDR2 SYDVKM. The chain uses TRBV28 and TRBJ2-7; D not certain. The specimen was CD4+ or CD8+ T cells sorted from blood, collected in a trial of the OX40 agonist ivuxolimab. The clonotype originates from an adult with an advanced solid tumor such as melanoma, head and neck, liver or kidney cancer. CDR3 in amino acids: CASESGISYEQYF. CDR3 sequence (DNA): TGTGCCAGCGAATCTGGGATCTCCTACGAGCAGTACTTC.